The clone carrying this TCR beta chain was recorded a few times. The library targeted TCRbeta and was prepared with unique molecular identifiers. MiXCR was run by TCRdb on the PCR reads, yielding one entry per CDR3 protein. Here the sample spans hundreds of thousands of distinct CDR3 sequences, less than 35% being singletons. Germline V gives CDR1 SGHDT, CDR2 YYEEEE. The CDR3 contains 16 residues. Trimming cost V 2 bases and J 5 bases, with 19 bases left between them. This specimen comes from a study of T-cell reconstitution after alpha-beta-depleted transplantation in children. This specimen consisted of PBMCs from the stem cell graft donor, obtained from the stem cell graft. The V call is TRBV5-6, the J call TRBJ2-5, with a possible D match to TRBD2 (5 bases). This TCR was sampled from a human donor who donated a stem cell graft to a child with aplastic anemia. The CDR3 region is CASSFLPSGTSETQYF. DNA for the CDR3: TGTGCCAGCAGCTTTCTCCCGTCGGGAACATCGGAGACCCAGTACTTC.